The next 11 T cell receptor beta chains were all read from a single sample in a study of blood T cell repertoires in COVID-19. The protocol was immunoSEQ multiplex PCR, while the TCRdb copy is restricted to in-frame clones and leaves out a portion. The sample holds 200,000 to 250,000 clones; 86% are singletons and the top ten take 3.5% to 4.5%. The sequenced sample was PBMCs or T cells enriched from blood (not recorded which). The receptors shown here come from a woman in her thirties or forties with acute COVID-19.

This chain uses TRBV2 with TRBJ1-1, with 8 bases aligning to TRBD1. Germline V gene sequence: CDR1 SNHLY, CDR2 FYNNEI. The CDR3 runs 15 residues. Trimming took 5 bases from V and 0 from J; bases not matched to a gene: 5. As DNA, the CDR3 is TGTGCCAGCAGTCCAGACAGGGGTATGAACACTGAAGCTTTCTTT. It specifies CASSPDRGMNTEAFF.

This clone was observed a few times. The V and J genes are TRBV19 and TRBJ1-1; tentative D call: TRBD1 (5 bases). CDR3 length equals 14 residues. Germline V gene data show CDR1 as LNHDA and CDR2 as SQIVND (reference sequence). V was pared by 3 bases and J by 1 base, with 9 bases between. The CDR3 is CASSIGAGNTEAFF. The DNA for the CDR3 is TGTGCCAGTAGTATTGGGGCCGGGAACACTGAAGCTTTCTTT.

This clone occurred a few times. The chain combines TRBV11-2 with TRBJ1-4; TRBD1 agrees at 8 bases. This CDR3 is 18 amino acids long. The trim removed 5 bases at V and 8 bases at J, leaving 19 bases unmatched. Germline CDR1 and CDR2: SGHAT and FQNNGV. The DNA for the CDR3 is TGTGCCAGCAGCGGCATAGGGACAGGCAACCCTAAAGGGGAAAAACTGTTTTTT. Amino acid sequence: CASSGIGTGNPKGEKLFF.

V and J are TRBV5-5 and TRBJ2-1; TRBD2 is a possible D gene (6 bases). The germline V gene encodes CDR1 SGHKS and CDR2 YYEKEE (reference sequence). Trimming shortened V by 2 bases and J by 4 bases, and 10 bases separated the two germline ends. This CDR3 comprises 14 residues. The CDR3 DNA is TGTGCCAGCAGCTTTGGAGGGGATTACAATGAGCAGTTCTTC. Its translation is CASSFGGDYNEQFF. Full variable domain (outside the CDR3, taken from reference TRBV5-5 and TRBJ2-1): DAGVTQSPTHLIKTRGQQVTLRCSPISGHKSVSWYQQVLGQGPQFIFQYYEKEERGRGNFPDRFSARQFPNYSSELNVNALLLGDSALYLCASSFGGDYNEQFFGPGTRLTVL.

The chain couples TRBV9 to TRBJ1-3; possible D gene TRBD1, 6 bases. The CDR3 has 17 amino acids. Germline loops: CDR1 SGDLS, CDR2 YYNGEE. Trimming stripped 3 bases from V and 0 bases from J, with 16 bases between. For the CDR3, the DNA is TGTGCCAGCAGCGCGACCCCGGACAGCCGCTCTGGAAACACCATATATTTT. This codes for CASSATPDSRSGNTIYF.

This clone was observed a single time. This rearrangement joins TRBV19 to TRBJ1-1, with 11 positions matching TRBD1. This CDR3 is 16 amino acids long. Germline CDR1 and CDR2: LNHDA and SQIVND (reference sequence). V shed 6 bases, J shed 3 bases, and the junction held 9 bases outside the gene matches. CDR3 amino acids: CASRNAPGQGDTEAFF. CDR3 bases: TGTGCCAGTAGAAACGCCCCGGGACAGGGGGACACTGAAGCTTTCTTT. The variable domain in full, with the rest retrieved from reference TRBV19 and TRBJ1-1, is DGGITQSPKYLFRKEGQNVTLSCEQNLNHDAMYWYRQDPGQGLRLIYYSQIVNDFQKGDIAEGYSVSREKKESFPLTVTSAQKNPTAFYLCASRNAPGQGDTEAFFGQGTRLTVV.

The V and J genes are TRBV2 and TRBJ1-5; the match to TRBD1 covers 8 bases. CDR1 is SNHLY and CDR2 is FYNNEI in the germline V gene. Germline trimming cut 6 bases from V and 7 bases from J; bases unmatched to any gene: 8. CDR3 length: 14 residues. CDR3 protein: CASRDDRGRQPQHF. The CDR3 nucleotides read TGTGCCAGCAGAGACGACAGGGGTAGACAGCCCCAGCATTTT.

This rearrangement joins TRBV7-6 to TRBJ1-4, with TRBD1 identical over 12 bases. The CDR3 consists of 18 residues. Germline CDR1 SGHVS, CDR2 FNYEAQ. With 4 bases clipped from V and 10 bases from J, the junction kept 16 bases outside the gene matches. The CDR3 reads CASSSQSIGTGGGGKLFF. The CDR3 bases are TGTGCCAGCAGCTCCCAATCCATAGGGACAGGGGGCGGGGGAAAACTGTTTTTT.

This rearrangement joins TRBV5-1 to TRBJ1-4, with TRBD1 identical over 10 bases. Trimming at V came to 2 bases and at J to 7 bases, leaving 8 bases not matched to a gene. CDR3 length: 16 residues. Germline CDR1 is SGHRS and CDR2 is YFSETQ. The CDR3 loop reads CASSFDGQGEVEKLFF. The CDR3 region has the DNA TGCGCCAGCAGCTTCGACGGACAGGGGGAGGTTGAAAAACTGTTTTTT.

V is TRBV2 and J is TRBJ1-1; a weak D match, TRBD1 (5 bases). The CDR3 spans 17 residues. Germline V gives CDR1 SNHLY, CDR2 FYNNEI. V gave up 5 bases and J gave up 4 bases, with 23 bases separating them. CDR3 protein: CASSKGEGLSEGTEAFF. The DNA for the CDR3 is TGTGCCAGCAGTAAAGGGGAGGGTTTAAGTGAGGGCACTGAAGCTTTCTTT.

This sequence joins TRBV7-9 and TRBJ1-6; 8 positions agree with TRBD1. The V segment lost 8 bases and the J segment 7 bases; nucleotides outside the gene matches: 7. The CDR3 is 14 amino acids. Germline loops: CDR1 SEHNR, CDR2 FQNEAQ (reference sequence). The DNA of the CDR3 is TGTGCCAGCCGAAGCCGGGACAGGAATTCACCCCTCCACTTT. As protein: CASRSRDRNSPLHF.